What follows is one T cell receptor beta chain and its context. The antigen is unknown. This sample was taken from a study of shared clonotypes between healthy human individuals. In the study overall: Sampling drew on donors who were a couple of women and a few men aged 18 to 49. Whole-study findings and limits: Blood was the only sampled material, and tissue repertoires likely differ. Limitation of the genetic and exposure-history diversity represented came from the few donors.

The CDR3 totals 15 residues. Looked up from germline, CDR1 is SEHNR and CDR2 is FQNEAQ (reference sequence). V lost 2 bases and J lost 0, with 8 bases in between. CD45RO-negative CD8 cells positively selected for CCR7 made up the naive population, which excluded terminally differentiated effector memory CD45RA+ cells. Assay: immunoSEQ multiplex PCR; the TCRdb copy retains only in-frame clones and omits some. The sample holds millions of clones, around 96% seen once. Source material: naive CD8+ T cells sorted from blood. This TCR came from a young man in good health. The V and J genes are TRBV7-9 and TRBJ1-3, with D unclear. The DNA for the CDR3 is TGTGCCAGCAGCTTATCCCAATCCTCTGGAAACACCATATATTTT. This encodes CASSLSQSSGNTIYF. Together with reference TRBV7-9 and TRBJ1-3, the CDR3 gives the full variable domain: DTGVSQNPRHKITKRGQNVTFRCDPISEHNRLYWYRQTLGQGPEFLTYFQNEAQLEKSRLLSDRFSAERPKGSFSTLEIQRTEQGDSAMYLCASSLSQSSGNTIYFGEGSWLTVV.